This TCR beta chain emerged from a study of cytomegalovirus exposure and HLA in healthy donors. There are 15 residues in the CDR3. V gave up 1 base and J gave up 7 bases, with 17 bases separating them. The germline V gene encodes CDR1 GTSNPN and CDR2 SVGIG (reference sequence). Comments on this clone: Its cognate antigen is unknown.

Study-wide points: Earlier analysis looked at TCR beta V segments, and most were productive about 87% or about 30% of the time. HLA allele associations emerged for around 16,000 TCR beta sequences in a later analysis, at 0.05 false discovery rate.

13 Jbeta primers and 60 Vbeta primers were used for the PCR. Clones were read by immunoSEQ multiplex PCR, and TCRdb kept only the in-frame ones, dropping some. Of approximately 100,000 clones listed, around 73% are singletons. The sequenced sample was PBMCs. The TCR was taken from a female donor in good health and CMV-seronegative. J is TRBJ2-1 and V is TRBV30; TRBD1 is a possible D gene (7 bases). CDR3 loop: CAWSATGRPINEQFF. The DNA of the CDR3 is TGTGCCTGGAGTGCGACAGGGAGGCCAATAAATGAGCAGTTCTTC.